This entry lists 17 T cell receptor beta chains sequenced from one sample in a study of regulatory T cells in long-lasting Graves disease. Libraries of TCR beta came from iRepertoire HTBI primers plus Arm-PCR of CDR3 regions. Via MiXCR, TCRdb re-called the multiplex PCR reads, giving one row per CDR3 protein. The sample records about 620,000 distinct CDR3 sequences, 15% to 20% being singletons. Indicated time point: newly diagnosed GD, antithyroid drugs for less than 3 months. RNA from PBMCs was the source of the TCR library. The data were also submitted as part of a second study, on T cells in Graves' hyperthyroidism and ophthalmopathy.

The specimen was peripheral blood mononuclear cells (PBMCs), collected at new diagnosis, from a patient treated with antithyroid drugs. Every receptor here comes from a woman under 40 with Graves disease.

This clonotype was seen ten or more times. The V and J genes are TRBV6-1 and TRBJ1-1; D remains ambiguous. CDR1 is MNHNS, CDR2 SASEGT, per germline. V lost 2 bases and J lost 0, with 10 bases in between. The CDR3 extends over 15 amino acids. The CDR3 protein is CASSESYFMNTEAFF. In nucleotides, the CDR3 is TGTGCCAGCAGTGAATCATACTTCATGAACACTGAAGCTTTCTTT.

The V gene is TRBV28, the J gene TRBJ2-4; D is ambiguous. Looked up from germline, CDR1 is MDHEN and CDR2 is SYDVKM. The CDR3 is 13 amino acids. The V end was cut by 7 bases, the J end by 7 bases, with 14 bases between. For the CDR3, the DNA is TGTGCCAGCAAGGGCAGAGGTTCGAACATTCAGTACTTC. It codes for CASKGRGSNIQYF.

In this sample, this clonotype turned up many times. The chain has TRBV20-1 and TRBJ2-3; D may match TRBD1 or TRBD2 (5 bases each). The V gene lost 4 bases and the J gene lost 3 bases, with 17 bases spanning the gap. The CDR3 has 15 residues. Germline V lookup: CDR1 DFQATT, CDR2 SNEGSKA (reference sequence). The CDR3 loop reads CSANPRGKGTDTQYF. Written as DNA, the CDR3 is TGCAGTGCTAACCCCCGGGGAAAGGGGACAGATACGCAGTATTTT.

This clonotype was recorded many times. The V gene is TRBV6-5, the J gene TRBJ2-7; possible D gene TRBD1, 6 bases. Germline V gives CDR1 MNHEY, CDR2 SVGAGI. The CDR3 is made up of 15 amino acids. V dropped 2 bases and J dropped 0 bases, with 11 bases sitting between them. The CDR3 DNA is TGTGCCAGCAGTTACGCATGGGACAACTCCTACGAGCAGTACTTC. Its protein is CASSYAWDNSYEQYF.

This clonotype has just a few counts. The CDR3 spells CASSLAPTFYEQYF. The CDR3 DNA is TGCGCCAGCAGCTTGGCCCCAACTTTCTACGAGCAGTACTTC. The V call is TRBV5-1, the J call TRBJ2-7; D uncertain. V dropped 0 bases and J dropped 3 bases, with 10 bases sitting between them. The CDR3 covers 14 residues. The germline V gene encodes CDR1 SGHRS and CDR2 YFSETQ.

The chain has TRBV6-9 and TRBJ2-7, with D unresolved. Germline V gene sequence: CDR1 MNHGY, CDR2 SVAAGI. This CDR3 contains 14 residues. The germline V and J ends were trimmed by 4 bases and 3 bases, with 13 bases remaining between them. The CDR3 sequence: CASSLDTSFYEQYF. The CDR3 nucleotides read TGTGCCAGCAGTTTGGATACGTCTTTCTACGAGCAGTACTTC.

The table lists this clonotype with many counts. The chain employs TRBV28 and TRBJ1-1; no firm D call. CDR1 and CDR2 from the germline V gene are MDHEN and SYDVKM. Trimming pared 5 bases from V and 9 bases from J, leaving 13 bases between. The CDR3 is 12 amino acids. CDR3 in amino acids: CASSPYLHKAFF. Written as DNA, the CDR3 is TGTGCCAGCAGTCCCTACCTACATAAAGCTTTCTTT.

The sample holds a few counts of this clonotype. The chain combines TRBV30 with TRBJ2-3; D might be TRBD2 (6 bases). CDR1 is GTSNPN, CDR2 SVGIG, per germline (reference sequence). Trimming shortened V by 2 bases and J by 3 bases, and 15 bases separated the two germline ends. The CDR3 is made up of 15 amino acids. The CDR3 spells CAWSTSSGRTDTQYF. CDR3 nucleotide sequence: TGTGCCTGGAGTACCAGTAGCGGCCGAACAGATACGCAGTATTTT.

The J gene is TRBJ2-2, the V gene TRBV7-3; TRBD1 agrees at 8 bases. CDR1 and CDR2 (germline): SGHTA, FQGTGA. J lost 4 bases, V lost 4 bases, and 8 bases had no gene match. The CDR3 runs to 16 residues. The CDR3 bases are TGTGCCAGCAGCTCCAGGACAGGGTCGAGCACCGGGGAGCTGTTTTTT. Residues: CASSSRTGSSTGELFF.

This clonotype was seen a handful of times. The chain links TRBV27 to TRBJ1-3; unclear D gene. Trimming stripped 7 bases from V and 0 bases from J, with 10 bases between. Germline assignment: CDR1 MNHEY and CDR2 SMNVEV (reference sequence). The length of the CDR3 is 14 residues. The CDR3: CASTDWASGNTIYF. CDR3 coding DNA: TGTGCCAGCACAGACTGGGCCTCTGGAAACACCATATATTTT.

The table lists this clonotype with many counts. CDR3 loop: CASSAGAEGYGYTF. The CDR3 bases are TGTGCCAGCTCAGCAGGGGCTGAGGGGTATGGCTACACCTTC. The chain links TRBV18 to TRBJ1-2; perhaps TRBD1 as D (6 bases). Germline-derived CDR1 and CDR2 are KGHSH and LQKENI. The V end lost 5 bases, the J end lost 5 bases, and 15 bases lay between the germline ends. This CDR3 is 14 amino acids long.

At least ten counts were recorded for this clonotype. The V and J genes are TRBV20-1 and TRBJ2-7; 10 positions agree with TRBD2. CDR1 and CDR2 (germline): DFQATT, SNEGSKA (reference sequence). The CDR3 consists of 13 residues. With V trimmed by 4 bases and J by 8 bases, 8 bases remained unmatched. The CDR3 DNA sequence: TGCAGTGCTAAAGATTCGGGACTAGCGCAGCAGTACTTC. The encoded protein is CSAKDSGLAQQYF.

This clonotype was detected many times. This chain links TRBV14 with TRBJ2-5; no firm D call. Germline V gene sequence: CDR1 SGHDN, CDR2 FVKESK. V gave up 0 bases and J gave up 7 bases, with 6 bases separating them. The CDR3 runs 12 residues. As DNA, the CDR3 is TGTGCCAGCAGCCAAGATCGCGGGACCCAGTACTTC. Its protein is CASSQDRGTQYF.

As to this clonotype: This may come from a read error, since a much larger clone is one base off. V is TRBV11-2 and J is TRBJ2-3; TRBD1 aligns across 8 bases. TRBJ2-7 matches the DNA end more closely, so the J call is doubtful. The germline CDR1 and CDR2 sequences are SGHAT and FQNNGV. The CDR3 is 15 residues long. Written as DNA, the CDR3 is TGTGCCAGCAGGCCATGGGCTGGACAGGGTTACGAGCAGTACTTC. Protein sequence: CASRPWAGQGYEQYF.

The V and J genes are TRBV7-9 and TRBJ1-5, with TRBD1 as a possible D gene (5 bases). Per germline, CDR1 SEHNR and CDR2 FQNEAQ (reference sequence). The CDR3 has 14 amino acids. Trimming left V 3 bases short and J 0 bases short, with 6 bases between. The CDR3 DNA sequence: TGTGCCAGCAGCTTTGACAGTAGCAATCAGCCCCAGCATTTT. Translated: CASSFDSSNQPQHF.

About this clonotype itself: A much larger clone differs from this one at a single base, so this may be a read error. The V and J genes are TRBV7-2 and TRBJ2-2; no definite D call. Between the trimmed V and J ends, which lost 2 bases and 4 bases, there was a span of 5 bases. From germline, CDR1 is SGHTA and CDR2 FQGNSA. The CDR3 consists of 13 residues. The CDR3 region has the DNA TGTGCCAGCAGCTTACTCAGCACCGGGGAGCTGTTTTTT. Protein product: CASSLLSTGELFF.

This clonotype was found a few times. The rearrangement joins TRBV29-1 to TRBJ1-2; TRBD1 agrees at 8 bases. Germline CDR1 and CDR2: SQVTM and ANQGSEA. This CDR3 region has 12 residues. The ends lost 6 bases at V and 4 bases at J; junction bases unmatched: 4. CDR3 in DNA: TGCAGCGTAGGACAGGGAATCTATGGCTACACCTTC. Its translation: CSVGQGIYGYTF.